These 8 T cell receptor beta chains came from one sample sequenced in a study of metastatic and nonmetastatic thyroid tumors. MiXCR re-clonotyped the PCR reads for TCRdb. The table has around 20,000 clones, 22% seen once. Every patient was untreated before thyroid surgery. Input material: adjacent normal tissue. These receptors were collected from a female donor with papillary thyroid cancer or a benign thyroid nodule (not recorded which). Some clones in this sample may be carry-over from other donors' samples.

In this sample, this clone turned up a few times. Other DNA sequences in the sample encode the same CDR3. V usage is TRBV5-1 and J usage is TRBJ1-6; D is ambiguous. The CDR3 length is 14 residues. Germline CDR1 SGHRS, CDR2 YFSETQ. The ends were cut back, 1 base at V and 11 bases at J, with 13 bases in the middle. The CDR3 sequence is CASSLRETLTPLHF. In DNA, the CDR3 is TGCGCCAGCAGCTTGAGAGAAACTTTAACACCCCTCCACTTT.

In this sample, this clone turned up a few times. An end of the junction does not agree with germline; a read error may underlie this. The chain uses TRBV12-3 or TRBV12-4 and TRBJ2-7; 7 nucleotides line up with TRBD1. The CDR3 sequence is 12 residues long. This chain's CDR3 is CASSDRVYGQYF. In DNA, the CDR3 is TGTGCCAGCAGCGACAGGGTCTACGGGCAGTACTTC.

This clone was recorded a few times. The chain is built from TRBV10-3 and TRBJ1-6; D gene uncertain. The CDR3 spans 12 residues. CDR1 and CDR2 from the germline V gene are ENHRY and SYGVKD. Trimming left V 4 bases short and J 7 bases short, with 5 bases between. This CDR3 reads CAISGINSPLHF. CDR3 sequence (DNA): TGTGCCATCAGTGGTATCAATTCACCCCTCCACTTT.

The chain recombines TRBV2 with TRBJ2-7, with TRBD2 identical over 7 bases. This CDR3 contains 12 residues. The germline V gene has CDR1 SNHLY and CDR2 FYNNEI. The CDR3 reads CASSPSDHGLVV. The CDR3, as DNA: TGTGCCAGCAGTCCTTCCGACCATGGACTAGTGGTC.

This clone is classed as medium-sized. The chain couples TRBV12-3 or TRBV12-4 to TRBJ2-7; a weak D match, TRBD1 (5 bases). The CDR3 contains 13 residues. Between the trimmed V and J ends, which lost 6 bases and 4 bases, there was a span of 13 bases. CDR3 bases: TGTGCCAGCAGGGGGCTGGTGCCTTACGAGCAGTACTTC. The encoded protein is CASRGLVPYEQYF.

This rearrangement joins TRBV20-1 to TRBJ2-2, with TRBD2 identical over 9 bases. Unmatched junction bases numbered 7, after V lost 0 bases and J lost 5 bases. The V gene's germline CDR1 is DFQATT and CDR2 SNEGSKA (reference sequence). The CDR3 length is 16 residues. CDR3 bases: TGCAGTGCTAGAGATTCGGCTAGCGGGGTTACCGGGGAGCTGTTTTTT. Residues: CSARDSASGVTGELFF.

This clone qualifies as medium-sized. The chain uses TRBV19 and TRBJ1-2, with D uncertain. The CDR3 is made up of 13 amino acids. CDR1 and CDR2 from the germline V gene are LNHDA and SQIVND (reference sequence). The germline V and J ends were trimmed by 5 bases and 3 bases, with 10 bases remaining between them. The CDR3 DNA follows: TGTGCCAGTAGTTATAAGGCGGACTATGGCTACACCTTC. Translated, it gives CASSYKADYGYTF. Based on the CDR3 plus reference TRBV19 and TRBJ1-2, the full variable domain is DGGITQSPKYLFRKEGQNVTLSCEQNLNHDAMYWYRQDPGQGLRLIYYSQIVNDFQKGDIAEGYSVSREKKESFPLTVTSAQKNPTAFYLCASSYKADYGYTFGSGTRLTVV.

This clone was detected many times. In DNA form, the CDR3 reads TGTGCCAGCAGCCAACTGGGGGCCACCTACGAGCAGTACTTC. Its translation: CASSQLGATYEQYF. V usage is TRBV3-1 and J usage is TRBJ2-7, with D possibly TRBD1 on 6 matching bases. Germline V gene sequence: CDR1 LGHDT, CDR2 YNNKEL (reference sequence). The V gene lost 2 bases and the J gene lost 2 bases, with 10 bases spanning the gap. This CDR3 comprises 14 residues.